Presented here are 24 T cell receptor beta chains from one specimen sequenced in a study of T cells after yellow fever vaccination. TCRdb processed the 5' RACE reads anew with MiXCR; each CDR3 protein has one entry. The table has under 400,000 distinct CDR3 sequences, 11% seen once; the top ten hold more than 15%. The specimen comprised PBMCs, sampled on the day of the first yellow fever vaccination. Receptor source: a man aged 18 to 35 who received the YFV17D yellow fever vaccine.

The gene calls are TRBV20-1 and TRBJ2-5; TRBD2 is a possible D gene (6 bases). V gave up 6 bases and J gave up 2 bases, with 22 bases separating them. Germline V CDR1 and CDR2: DFQATT, SNEGSKA (reference sequence). The CDR3 runs to 16 residues. CDR3 DNA sequence: TGCAGTGCCGGGAGCCCTGCGGTAGGATCGCAAGAGACCCAGTACTTC. Residues: CSAGSPAVGSQETQYF.

The rearrangement links TRBV14 to TRBJ1-6; no definite D call. Germline V gene sequence: CDR1 SGHDN, CDR2 FVKESK. Trimming stripped 0 bases from V and 7 bases from J, with 10 bases between. The CDR3 loop spans 15 amino acids. CDR3 sequence (DNA): TGTGCCAGCAGCCAAGATCGTCGGATAAATTCACCCCTCCACTTT. Protein: CASSQDRRINSPLHF. The whole variable domain, remainder taken from reference TRBV14 and TRBJ1-6, is EAGVTQFPSHSVIEKGQTVTLRCDPISGHDNLYWYRRVMGKEIKFLLHFVKESKQDESGMPNNRFLAERTGGTYSTLKVQPAELEDSGVYFCASSQDRRINSPLHFGNGTRLTVT.

This chain connects TRBV4-2 to TRBJ2-1; TRBD1 aligns across 12 bases. This CDR3 comprises 17 residues. Germline-derived CDR1 and CDR2 are LGHNA and YNFKEQ. The J segment lost 7 bases and the V segment lost 0 bases, leaving 7 bases of the junction unmatched. CDR3 bases: TGTGCCAGCAGCCAAGATTTTTGGGACAGGGGGCTAAATGAGCAGTTCTTC. The encoded protein is CASSQDFWDRGLNEQFF.

This chain connects TRBV5-4 to TRBJ2-3, with D hard to call. Deletions cut 1 base from V and 3 bases from J, with 6 bases between. Per the germline V gene, CDR1 is SGHNT and CDR2 is YYREEE (reference sequence). This CDR3 is built from 13 residues. For the CDR3, the DNA is TGTGCCAGCAGCTTGTGGCTTACAGATACGCAGTATTTT. Translating it yields CASSLWLTDTQYF.

The chain couples TRBV28 to TRBJ2-7; D remains unclear. CDR3 length: 13 amino acids. Germline CDR1 and CDR2: MDHEN and SYDVKM. V lost 5 bases and J 4 bases, leaving 12 bases between the germline ends. CDR3 loop: CASSPRTDYEQYV. CDR3 coding DNA: TGTGCCAGCAGTCCCCGGACCGATTACGAGCAGTACGTC.

This clonotype was counted only a few times. The chain carries TRBV6-5 and TRBJ1-2; D possibly corresponds to TRBD1 (5 bases). Germline CDR1 and CDR2: MNHEY and SVGAGI. This CDR3 is 14 amino acids long. V lost 4 bases and J 7 bases, leaving 16 bases between the germline ends. The CDR3 nucleotides are TGTGCCAGCAGTTCGCAGGGATGGGGTAGTGGCTACACCTTC. It codes for CASSSQGWGSGYTF.

This clonotype was found a few times. The chain recombines TRBV5-5 with TRBJ1-2, with D possibly being TRBD1 (5 bases). V was pared by 4 bases and J by 3 bases, with 13 bases between. The V gene's germline CDR1 is SGHKS and CDR2 YYEKEE (reference sequence). This CDR3 contains 14 residues. CDR3 sequence (DNA): TGTGCCAGCAGCGCCACATCGGGGCACTATGGCTACACCTTC. It translates to CASSATSGHYGYTF.

As DNA, the CDR3 is TGTGCCAGCAGCGCTCCCAGCGGCTATGGCTACACCTTC. This encodes CASSAPSGYGYTF. V gene TRBV5-4 combines with J gene TRBJ1-2, with no clear D. Per germline, CDR1 SGHNT and CDR2 YYREEE (reference sequence). V lost 4 bases and J lost 4, with 11 bases in between. There are 13 residues in the CDR3.

This chain connects TRBV7-9 to TRBJ1-4; D is undetermined. Trimming cost V 4 bases and J 8 bases, with 14 bases left between them. This CDR3 is 14 amino acids long. CDR1 SEHNR and CDR2 FQNEAQ come from the germline V gene (reference sequence). The CDR3 coding sequence is TGTGCCAGCAGCTCTTCCCGGTTTAAGGAAAAACTGTTTTTT. This codes for CASSSSRFKEKLFF.

This clonotype was observed a handful of times. This chain connects TRBV20-1 to TRBJ2-7; the match to TRBD1 covers 7 bases. The CDR3 has 16 residues. Germline CDR1 reads DFQATT; CDR2 reads SNEGSKA (reference sequence). V gave up 1 base and J gave up 2 bases; unmatched junction bases: 11. In DNA form, the CDR3 reads TGCAGTGCTAGAGTTAGTGCAGGGGGAATTCCCTACGAGCAGTACTTC. Its protein is CSARVSAGGIPYEQYF.

A note on this clonotype: Since a much larger clone is just one base distant, this may be a read error. V usage is TRBV11-2 and J usage is TRBJ1-2, with 8 nucleotides matching TRBD1. The trim removed 6 bases at V and 4 bases at J, leaving 1 base unmatched. CDR1 and CDR2 (germline): SGHAT, FQNNGV. This CDR3 comprises 12 residues. The CDR3, as DNA: TGTGCCAGCAGTGACAGGGGCTATGGCTACACCTTC. It yields the protein CASSDRGYGYTF.

This clonotype was detected only a few times. The J gene is TRBJ2-4, the V gene TRBV20-1; TRBD2 matches 13 bases. The CDR3 consists of 17 residues. V lost 5 bases and J lost 4; bases outside the gene matches: 11. The V gene's germline CDR1 is DFQATT and CDR2 SNEGSKA (reference sequence). CDR3 in DNA: TGCAGTGCTCTAACGGGACTAGCGGGGCCGGTGAAAAACATTCAGTACTTC. The encoded protein is CSALTGLAGPVKNIQYF.

This clonotype occurred a few times. This sequence joins TRBV27 and TRBJ1-1; maybe TRBD1 (5 bases). Looked up from germline, CDR1 is MNHEY and CDR2 is SMNVEV (reference sequence). The CDR3 runs to 16 residues. V was clipped by 3 bases and J by 4 bases, with 18 bases between them. CDR3 loop: CASSFSPRQGVTEAFF. The CDR3 DNA reads as TGTGCCAGCAGTTTCTCCCCGCGGCAGGGAGTCACTGAAGCTTTCTTT.

The CDR3 DNA sequence: TGTGCCAGCTCACCAGCGAGGGGGCTAACTGGAAACACCATATATTTT. Its protein product is CASSPARGLTGNTIYF. The V call is TRBV18, the J call TRBJ1-3, with 7 bases identical to TRBD1. The CDR3 extends over 16 amino acids. Germline V gene data show CDR1 as KGHSH and CDR2 as LQKENI. J lost 2 bases, V lost 2 bases, and 6 bases had no gene match.

In its sample, this clonotype was seen a few times. The CDR3 nucleotides read TGTGCCAGCAGTTCCGAACAGGGGGGAGACTATGGCTACACCTTC. Amino acid sequence: CASSSEQGGDYGYTF. The chain carries TRBV6-2 or TRBV6-3 and TRBJ1-2, with 8 bases lining up with TRBD1. The CDR3 has 15 residues. Germline-derived CDR1 and CDR2 are MNHEY and SVGEGT. With 4 bases clipped from V and 3 bases from J, the junction kept 7 bases outside the gene matches.

Only a few counts were recorded for this clonotype. This chain uses TRBV19 with TRBJ2-5, with 10 bases fitting TRBD2. The J segment lost 5 bases and the V segment lost 5 bases, leaving 8 bases of the junction unmatched. Germline loops: CDR1 LNHDA, CDR2 SQIVND (reference sequence). The CDR3 contains 15 residues. The CDR3 sequence is CASSPLAGESETQYF. The CDR3 coding sequence is TGTGCCAGTAGTCCCCTAGCGGGGGAGAGTGAGACCCAGTACTTC.

V gene TRBV7-2 combines with J gene TRBJ2-3; TRBD2 matches at 15 bases. Germline V CDR1 and CDR2: SGHTA, FQGNSA. V lost 6 bases, J lost 3 bases, and 7 bases stayed unmatched. This CDR3 region has 17 residues. In nucleotides, the CDR3 is TGTGCCAGCAGGTTCGGACTAGCGGGGGGGCTGACAGATACGCAGTATTTT. It encodes CASRFGLAGGLTDTQYF.

The chain uses TRBV10-3 and TRBJ1-5; 7 positions agree with TRBD1. The CDR3 is 12 residues long. Germline CDR1 is ENHRY and CDR2 is SYGVKD. V trimming: 6 bases; J trimming: 5 bases; junction bases outside the gene matches: 1. CDR3 amino acids: CAIRGTDQPQHF. CDR3 in DNA: TGTGCCATCAGAGGGACAGATCAGCCCCAGCATTTT.

This chain joins TRBV4-1 and TRBJ2-1; 13 bases fit TRBD2. This CDR3 spans 16 amino acids. From germline, CDR1 is MGHRA and CDR2 YSYEKL. Trimming at V came to 4 bases and at J to 4 bases, leaving 4 bases not matched to a gene. The CDR3 DNA is TGCGCCAGCAGCCGGGGACTAGCGGGGCGGTACAATGAGCAGTTCTTC. Translation gives CASSRGLAGRYNEQFF.

At least ten counts were recorded for this clonotype. V gene TRBV20-1 combines with J gene TRBJ2-5; D remains ambiguous. V gave up 1 base and J gave up 6 bases, with 12 bases separating them. The germline V gene encodes CDR1 DFQATT and CDR2 SNEGSKA (reference sequence). This CDR3 spans 13 amino acids. CDR3 DNA sequence: TGCAGTGCTAGAGGGGGTAGCTGGCAGACCCAGTACTTC. Protein: CSARGGSWQTQYF.

The rearrangement uses TRBV6-1 and TRBJ2-2; D possibly corresponds to TRBD1 (5 bases). The CDR3 runs 14 residues. The V gene's germline CDR1 is MNHNS and CDR2 SASEGT. V was trimmed by 5 bases and J by 5 bases, leaving 12 bases between them. As DNA, the CDR3 is TGTGCCAGCAGTCTGGCAGGGTGGACCGGGGAGCTGTTTTTT. It specifies CASSLAGWTGELFF.

The chain is built from TRBV18 and TRBJ2-2; D may be TRBD1 or TRBD2 (5 bases each). There are 14 residues in the CDR3. Trimming shortened V by 3 bases and J by 6 bases, and 11 bases separated the two germline ends. Germline V lookup: CDR1 KGHSH, CDR2 LQKENI. This CDR3 is CASSPGRDPGELFF. DNA for the CDR3: TGTGCCAGCTCACCGGGCAGGGACCCCGGGGAGCTGTTTTTT.

The chain joins TRBV5-4 to TRBJ2-3; weak D call: TRBD2 (6 bases). Germline V lookup: CDR1 SGHNT, CDR2 YYREEE (reference sequence). Trimming took 4 bases from V and 0 from J, leaving 12 bases between them. The CDR3 is 15 residues long. This chain's CDR3 is CASSRLGVSTDTQYF. In DNA, the CDR3 is TGTGCCAGCAGCCGACTAGGGGTGAGCACAGATACGCAGTATTTT. Based on the CDR3 plus reference TRBV5-4 and TRBJ2-3, the full variable domain is ETGVTQSPTHLIKTRGQQVTLRCSSQSGHNTVSWYQQALGQGPQFIFQYYREEENGRGNFPPRFSGLQFPNYSSELNVNALELDDSALYLCASSRLGVSTDTQYFGPGTRLTVL.

This clonotype was seen many times. The chain has TRBV7-2 and TRBJ1-1; perhaps TRBD1 as D (5 bases). The CDR3 contains 15 residues. Germline lookup yields CDR1 SGHTA and CDR2 FQGNSA. Trimming took 3 bases from V and 5 from J, leaving 16 bases between them. Written as DNA, the CDR3 is TGTGCCAGCAGCTTCCAGGGATCTGGGTCGACTGAAGCTTTCTTT. It specifies CASSFQGSGSTEAFF.